This TCR beta chain was identified during a study of blood T cell repertoires in COVID-19. TCRdb keeps only in-frame clones here, not all; method: immunoSEQ multiplex PCR. The table has roughly 250,000 clones, roughly four fifths seen once; the top ten hold 9.6%. CDR3 length: 13 amino acids. Looked up from germline, CDR1 is SQVTM and CDR2 is ANQGSEA. The V gene lost 6 bases and the J gene lost 2 bases, with 13 bases spanning the gap. Sequenced material: peripheral blood. This chain connects TRBV29-1 to TRBJ1-2; D might be TRBD1 (6 bases). The receptor comes from a woman at least 80 years old with acute or convalescent COVID-19. The chain's CDR3 is CSVQAGANYGYTF. CDR3 in DNA: TGCAGCGTGCAGGCAGGGGCGAACTATGGCTACACCTTC.